Listed below are T cell receptor beta chains from one sample, sequenced in a study of tumor and adjacent non-tumor tissue in lung cancer. Each CDR3 protein gets one entry after TCRdb re-called the multiplex PCR reads with MiXCR. This sample yields about 80,000 distinct CDR3 sequences, of which 75% to 90% are seen a single time; roughly 13% belongs to the top ten. Source material: lung tumor tissue. All receptors derive from a woman between 50 and 59 years old with non-small cell lung cancer. Both conserved end residues are trimmed from each CDR3. Fields, in order: J gene, V gene, D gene, CDR3 protein. The D gene is left open where the match is weak.

TRBJ1-2	TRBV4-1	.	ASSQDVVESYHNYGYT
TRBJ1-2	TRBV28	.	ASIPTRQGVRGYD
TRBJ2-1	TRBV6-6	.	AEGRGIEQF
TRBJ1-3	TRBV4-1	.	SNGPGVGNTIY
TRBJ2-3	TRBV12-3/TRBV12-4	TRBD1	ATSFKGTGNTDTHY
TRBJ1-3	TRBV20-1	.	SVRTWQITIY
TRBJ1-1	TRBV10-3	TRBD1	AMSTPGQGNTKAF
TRBJ2-5	TRBV14	.	ASSQPLGGTENQY
TRBJ2-7	TRBV20-1	.	SASHSSSSYEQY
TRBJ2-7	TRBV6-1	.	AISCAASYEQY
TRBJ1-2	TRBV20-1	.	NASDTLNYGYT
TRBJ2-1	TRBV11-3	TRBD2	ANSFAGAYNVQF
TRBJ2-3	TRBV29-1	TRBD2	SSASGDLGTQY
TRBJ2-2	TRBV11-2	.	ASNLFLRPNTGELF
TRBJ1-1	TRBV28	.	ASSFRGRNTEPS
TRBJ1-5	TRBV6-1	.	ASSPDRDRPQH
TRBJ2-1	TRBV20-1	.	SAPIHLVNLGNEQS
TRBJ1-6	TRBV20-1	.	SASFDWDIYSPLL
TRBJ1-4	TRBV10-3	.	PISDGLTNEKLF
TRBJ1-3	TRBV4-3	.	TSSHTDNSGNTIY
TRBJ2-1	TRBV11-2	TRBD2	ASSFIAGGNNEQF
TRBJ2-2	TRBV11-2	.	ASSLVRFRELF
TRBJ2-1	TRBV29-1	.	SGVGITYNEQF
TRBJ2-3	TRBV10-3	.	AIREGTTNTETQY
TRBJ2-3	TRBV29-1	.	SSTGSIADTQY